The clone carrying this T cell receptor beta chain was observed a few times. Its antigen is undetermined. This specimen comes from a study of T cells after yellow fever vaccination. The CDR3 is 14 amino acids. V lost 6 bases to trimming and J lost 3 bases; unmatched junction nucleotides: 8. Germline CDR1 DFQATT, CDR2 SNEGSKA (reference sequence). Study-level results: The secondary T-cell response peaked on day 5, not day 15, but was weaker.

As TCR cDNA was made by 5'RACE template switching, a universal primer site and UMIs were added. TCRdb reanalysed the 5' RACE reads using MiXCR and keeps one entry per CDR3 protein. The sample shows just over 250,000 distinct CDR3 sequences, roughly 5.2% of them seen only once. This chain links TRBV20-1 with TRBJ2-5; 9 bases align to TRBD1. Sequenced material: CD4+ T cells sorted from PBMCs, taken on the day of the yellow fever booster vaccination. The TCR originated in a man younger than 35 who received the YFV17D yellow fever vaccine. CDR3: CSAQRGQGKETQYF. The CDR3 DNA reads TGCAGTGCCCAGCGGGGACAGGGTAAAGAGACCCAGTACTTC.